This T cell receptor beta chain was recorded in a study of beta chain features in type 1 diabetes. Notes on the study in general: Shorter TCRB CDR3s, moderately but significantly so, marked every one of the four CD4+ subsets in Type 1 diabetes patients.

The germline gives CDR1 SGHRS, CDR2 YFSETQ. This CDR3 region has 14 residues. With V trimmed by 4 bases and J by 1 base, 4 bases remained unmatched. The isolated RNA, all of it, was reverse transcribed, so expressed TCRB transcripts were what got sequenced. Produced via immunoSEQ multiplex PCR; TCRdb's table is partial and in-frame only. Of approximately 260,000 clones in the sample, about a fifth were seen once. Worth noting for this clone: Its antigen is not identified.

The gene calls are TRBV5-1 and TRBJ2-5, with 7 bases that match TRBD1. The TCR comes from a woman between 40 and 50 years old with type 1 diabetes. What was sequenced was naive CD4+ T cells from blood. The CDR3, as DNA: TGCGCCAGCAGCCCGTGGACAGGCCAAGAGACCCAGTACTTC. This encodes CASSPWTGQETQYF.